Below are 15 T cell receptor beta chains sequenced from a single sample in a study of OX40 agonist ivuxolimab in advanced cancers. Libraries were prepared by immunoSEQ multiplex PCR; TCRdb keeps only in-frame clonotypes and omits some of them. The sample has about 37,000 clones, 78% seen once. The sample was CD4+ or CD8+ T cells sorted from blood, taken in a trial of the OX40 agonist ivuxolimab. The source of these receptors is an adult with an advanced solid tumor such as melanoma, head and neck, liver or kidney cancer.

This chain uses TRBV7-2 with TRBJ1-3; unclear D gene. The CDR3 has 15 residues. Trimming removed 5 bases from V and 0 bases from J, with 11 bases in between. CDR1 SGHTA and CDR2 FQGNSA come from the germline V gene. CDR3 amino acids: CASSQEWGSGNTIYF. The CDR3, as DNA: TGTGCCAGCAGCCAAGAGTGGGGCTCTGGAAACACCATATATTTT.

V usage is TRBV10-3 and J usage is TRBJ2-1; TRBD1 or TRBD2 may be the D gene (5 bases each). CDR3 size: 12 residues. Trimming removed 5 bases from V and 9 bases from J, with 11 bases in between. The germline V gene has CDR1 ENHRY and CDR2 SYGVKD. In DNA form, the CDR3 reads TGTGCCATCAGTCAAGATGGGGGTGAGCAGTTCTTC. Protein sequence: CAISQDGGEQFF.

This clone has a single count. The chain couples TRBV19 to TRBJ1-1; D is ambiguous. The CDR3 extends over 13 amino acids. CDR1 and CDR2 (germline): LNHDA, SQIVND (reference sequence). Trimming pared 2 bases from V and 1 base from J, leaving 5 bases between. This CDR3 is CASSIIENTEAFF. In nucleotides, the CDR3 is TGTGCCAGTAGTATAATCGAGAACACTGAAGCTTTCTTT.

This clone was seen repeatedly, ten times or more. The J gene is TRBJ1-4, the V gene TRBV7-9; 9 bases fit TRBD1. Unmatched junction bases numbered 18, after V lost 5 bases and J lost 8 bases. The CDR3 is made up of 18 amino acids. Germline assignment: CDR1 SEHNR and CDR2 FQNEAQ (reference sequence). This CDR3 is CASSRPQGAPGVGEKLFF. The CDR3 DNA is TGTGCCAGCAGCCGTCCACAGGGGGCGCCGGGGGTAGGAGAAAAACTGTTTTTT.

V gene TRBV19 combines with J gene TRBJ1-6; TRBD1 matches at 9 bases. Per germline, CDR1 LNHDA and CDR2 SQIVND (reference sequence). V lost 5 bases to trimming and J lost 9 bases; unmatched junction nucleotides: 11. CDR3 length equals 16 residues. The CDR3 protein is CASSETGGAGRSPLHF. Written as DNA, the CDR3 is TGTGCCAGTAGTGAAACAGGGGGCGCAGGTCGTTCACCCCTCCACTTT. The variable domain in full, completed from reference TRBV19 and TRBJ1-6, reads DGGITQSPKYLFRKEGQNVTLSCEQNLNHDAMYWYRQDPGQGLRLIYYSQIVNDFQKGDIAEGYSVSREKKESFPLTVTSAQKNPTAFYLCASSETGGAGRSPLHFGNGTRLTVT.

V is TRBV27 and J is TRBJ1-2; tentatively, D is TRBD1 (6 bases). V lost 6 bases, J lost 4 bases, and 12 bases lay in between. This CDR3 spans 13 amino acids. From germline, CDR1 is MNHEY and CDR2 SMNVEV (reference sequence). This chain's CDR3 is CASSLGGPYGYTF. CDR3 DNA sequence: TGTGCCAGCAGCCTTGGGGGGCCCTATGGCTACACCTTC.

CDR3 DNA: TGTGCCAGCAGTCGGGACAGCCCGAACACTGAAGCTTTCTTT. Translating it yields CASSRDSPNTEAFF. J is TRBJ1-1 and V is TRBV2, with 7 bases lining up with TRBD1. V lost 5 bases, J lost 1 base, and 4 bases stayed unmatched. Germline V CDR1 and CDR2: SNHLY, FYNNEI. The CDR3 has 14 amino acids. The variable domain in full, with the rest retrieved from reference TRBV2 and TRBJ1-1, is EPEVTQTPSHQVTQMGQEVILRCVPISNHLYFYWYRQILGQKVEFLVSFYNNEISEKSEIFDDQFSVERPDGSNFTLKIRSTKLEDSAMYFCASSRDSPNTEAFFGQGTRLTVV.

The rearrangement uses TRBV6-1 and TRBJ2-5; 11 nucleotides match TRBD2. The CDR3 runs to 20 residues. The germline V gene has CDR1 MNHNS and CDR2 SASEGT. Losses at the gene ends were 2 bases for V and 0 bases for J; bases not matched to a gene: 14. CDR3: CASSEPHTLTSGSYQETQYF. CDR3 nucleotide sequence: TGTGCCAGCAGTGAACCGCACACCCTTACTAGCGGGAGCTACCAAGAGACCCAGTACTTC.

V gene TRBV9 combines with J gene TRBJ2-1; D might be TRBD2 (6 bases). Trimming took 0 bases from V and 7 from J, leaving 20 bases between them. Per germline, CDR1 SGDLS and CDR2 YYNGEE. CDR3 length: 17 residues. DNA for the CDR3: TGTGCCAGCAGCGTAGGAGGAACTCAGCGGGTACAAAATGAGCAGTTCTTC. This gives the protein CASSVGGTQRVQNEQFF.

The gene calls are TRBV18 and TRBJ2-2; 12 bases are shared with TRBD2. The CDR3 is 18 residues long. The ends lost 3 bases at V and 4 bases at J; junction bases unmatched: 9. Looked up from germline, CDR1 is KGHSH and CDR2 is LQKENI. The CDR3 reads CASSPVLPGLAGTGELFF. The DNA of the CDR3 is TGTGCCAGCTCACCGGTTCTCCCGGGACTAGCGGGCACCGGGGAGCTGTTTTTT. Full variable domain (rest looked up from reference TRBV18 and TRBJ2-2): NAGVMQNPRHLVRRRGQEARLRCSPMKGHSHVYWYRQLPEEGLKFMVYLQKENIIDESGMPKERFSAEFPKEGPSILRIQQVVRGDSAAYFCASSPVLPGLAGTGELFFGEGSRLTVL.

The chain is built from TRBV7-8 and TRBJ2-7; D call uncertain. Germline V gene data show CDR1 as SGHVS and CDR2 as FQNEAQ. The CDR3 runs to 15 residues. The V and J ends lost 4 bases and 3 bases respectively, with 16 bases between them. The DNA of the CDR3 is TGTGCCAGCAGCTCACCCCAAGGGTTAGGCTACGAGCAGTACTTC. Translating gives CASSSPQGLGYEQYF.

The chain recombines TRBV20-1 with TRBJ2-3; D remains unclear. Trimming removed 6 bases from V and 2 bases from J, with 6 bases in between. Germline values: CDR1 DFQATT, CDR2 SNEGSKA (reference sequence). This CDR3 is built from 11 residues. CDR3 protein: CSAPITDTQYF. Here the CDR3 DNA reads TGCAGTGCCCCGATCACAGATACGCAGTATTTT.

The rearrangement links TRBV11-2 to TRBJ2-2, with 7 positions matching TRBD1. The V and J ends lost 3 bases and 6 bases, in that order; junction bases with no gene match: 1. Germline V gene sequence: CDR1 SGHAT, CDR2 FQNNGV. The CDR3 length is 13 residues. CDR3 sequence: CASSFGTAGELFF. Here the CDR3 DNA reads TGTGCCAGCAGCTTTGGGACAGCCGGGGAGCTGTTTTTT.

The V gene is TRBV14, the J gene TRBJ1-4, with unresolved D. Per the germline V gene, CDR1 is SGHDN and CDR2 is FVKESK. Trimming left V 1 base short and J 2 bases short, with 8 bases between. This CDR3 region has 15 residues. CDR3 in amino acids: CASSQVLATNEKLFF. CDR3 DNA: TGTGCCAGCAGCCAAGTACTAGCTACTAATGAAAAACTGTTTTTT.

The chain couples TRBV9 to TRBJ2-3, with D possibly being TRBD2 (5 bases). CDR1 is SGDLS and CDR2 is YYNGEE in the germline V gene. V was cut by 0 bases and J by 6 bases, with 8 bases left in between. The CDR3 has 13 residues. CDR3 nucleotides: TGTGCCAGCAGCGTAGCTGGGAGCGATACGCAGTATTTT. This gives the protein CASSVAGSDTQYF.